This T cell receptor (beta chain) is from a study of T cell responses to AZD1222 COVID-19 vaccine. Data came from immunoSEQ multiplex PCR; TCRdb stores just in-frame clones and leaves some out. The data show over 140,000 clones, around nine tenths seen once. V lost 4 bases to trimming and J lost 2 bases; unmatched junction nucleotides: 8. The CDR3 has 14 residues. The germline V gene encodes CDR1 SQVTM and CDR2 ANQGSEA. The receptor was derived from an adult in good health. The sample consisted of peripheral blood, taken on day 0 of AZD1222 vaccination. This sequence joins TRBV29-1 and TRBJ2-7; 7 nucleotides match TRBD1. The chain's CDR3 is CSVGRGQRAYEQYF. CDR3 in DNA: TGCAGCGTTGGCAGGGGACAGAGAGCCTACGAGCAGTACTTC.